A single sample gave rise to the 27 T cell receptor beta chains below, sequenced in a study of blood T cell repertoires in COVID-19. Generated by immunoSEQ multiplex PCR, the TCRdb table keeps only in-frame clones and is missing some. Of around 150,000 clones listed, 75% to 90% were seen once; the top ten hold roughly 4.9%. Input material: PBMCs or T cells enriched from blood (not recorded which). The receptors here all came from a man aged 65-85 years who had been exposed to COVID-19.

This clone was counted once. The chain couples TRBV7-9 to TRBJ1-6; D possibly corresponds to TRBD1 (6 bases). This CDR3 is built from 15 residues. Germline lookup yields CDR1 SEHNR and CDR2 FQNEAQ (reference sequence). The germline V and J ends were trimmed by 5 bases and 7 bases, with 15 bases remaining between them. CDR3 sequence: CASSPRGAPNSPLHF. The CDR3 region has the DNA TGTGCCAGCAGCCCTCGGGGGGCCCCAAATTCACCCCTCCACTTT.

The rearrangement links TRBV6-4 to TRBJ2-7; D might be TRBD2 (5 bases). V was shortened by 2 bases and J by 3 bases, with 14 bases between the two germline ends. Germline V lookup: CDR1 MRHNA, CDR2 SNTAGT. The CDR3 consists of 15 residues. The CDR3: CASSDEGRSRYEQYF. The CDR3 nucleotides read TGTGCCAGCAGTGACGAGGGCAGGTCCCGCTACGAGCAGTACTTC.

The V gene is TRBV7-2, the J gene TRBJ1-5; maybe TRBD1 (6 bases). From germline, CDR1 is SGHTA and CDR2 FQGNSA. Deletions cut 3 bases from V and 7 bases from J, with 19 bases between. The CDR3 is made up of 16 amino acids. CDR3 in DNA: TGTGCCAGCAGCTTTCTTCAGGGGCGAGGCGACCAGCCCCAGCATTTT. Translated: CASSFLQGRGDQPQHF.

As DNA, the CDR3 is TGTGCCAGCAGTGACTCGTCAGGGGGCAAGTCTGAAGCTTTCTTT. It translates to CASSDSSGGKSEAFF. This chain joins TRBV6-4 and TRBJ1-1; TRBD1 agrees at 8 bases. In germline, CDR1 is MRHNA, CDR2 SNTAGT. The V and J ends lost 0 bases and 6 bases, in that order; junction bases with no gene match: 6. This CDR3 is 15 amino acids long.

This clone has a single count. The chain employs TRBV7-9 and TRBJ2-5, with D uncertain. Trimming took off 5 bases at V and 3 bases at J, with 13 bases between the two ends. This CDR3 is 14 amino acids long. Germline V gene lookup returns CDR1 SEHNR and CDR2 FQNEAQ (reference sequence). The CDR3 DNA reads TGTGCCAGCAGCCGCTTTAACACCAAAGAGACCCAGTACTTC. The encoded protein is CASSRFNTKETQYF.

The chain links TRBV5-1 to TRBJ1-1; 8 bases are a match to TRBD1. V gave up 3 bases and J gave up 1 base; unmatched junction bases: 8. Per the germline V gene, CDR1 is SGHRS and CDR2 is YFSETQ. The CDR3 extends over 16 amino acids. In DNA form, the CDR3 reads TGCGCCAGCAGCTCCAAGCCCCAGGGGGCGAACACTGAAGCTTTCTTT. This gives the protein CASSSKPQGANTEAFF.

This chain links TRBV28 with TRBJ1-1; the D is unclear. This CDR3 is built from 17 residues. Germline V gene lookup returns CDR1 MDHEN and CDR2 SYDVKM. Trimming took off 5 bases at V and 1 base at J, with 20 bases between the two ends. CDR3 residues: CASSPVDSVRWNTEAFF. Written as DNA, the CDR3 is TGTGCCAGCAGTCCCGTGGATTCTGTCAGGTGGAACACTGAAGCTTTCTTT.

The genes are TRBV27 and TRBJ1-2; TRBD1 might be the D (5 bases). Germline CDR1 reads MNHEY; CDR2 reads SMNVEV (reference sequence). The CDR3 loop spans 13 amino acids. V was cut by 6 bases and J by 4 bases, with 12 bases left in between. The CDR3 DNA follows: TGTGCCAGCAGCCCAACCGGGGGCTATGGCTACACCTTC. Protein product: CASSPTGGYGYTF.

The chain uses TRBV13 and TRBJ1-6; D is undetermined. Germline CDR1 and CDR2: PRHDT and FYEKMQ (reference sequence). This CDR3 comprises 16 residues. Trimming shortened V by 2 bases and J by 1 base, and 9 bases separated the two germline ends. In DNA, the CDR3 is TGTGCCAGCAGCTTAAGGCGGGGATCCTATAATTCACCCCTCCACTTT. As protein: CASSLRRGSYNSPLHF.

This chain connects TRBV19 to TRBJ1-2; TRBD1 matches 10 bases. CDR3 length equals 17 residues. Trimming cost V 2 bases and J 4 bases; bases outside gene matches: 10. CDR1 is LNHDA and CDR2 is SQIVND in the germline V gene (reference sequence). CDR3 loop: CASSISFSRTGGYGYTF. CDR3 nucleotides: TGTGCCAGTAGTATAAGCTTTTCCCGGACAGGGGGCTATGGCTACACCTTC.

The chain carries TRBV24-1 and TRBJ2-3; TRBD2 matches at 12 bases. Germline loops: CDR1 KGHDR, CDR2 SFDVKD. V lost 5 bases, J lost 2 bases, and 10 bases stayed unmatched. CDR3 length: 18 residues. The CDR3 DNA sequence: TGTGCCACCAGTGCTTCGGGACTAGCGGGCTTTTCCACAGATACGCAGTATTTT. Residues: CATSASGLAGFSTDTQYF.

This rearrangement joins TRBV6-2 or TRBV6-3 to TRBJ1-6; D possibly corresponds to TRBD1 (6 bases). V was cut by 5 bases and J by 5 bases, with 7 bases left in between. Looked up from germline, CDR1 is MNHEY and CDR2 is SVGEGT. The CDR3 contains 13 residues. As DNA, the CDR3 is TGTGCCAGCAGTACAGGGAATAATTCACCCCTCCACTTT. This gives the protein CASSTGNNSPLHF.

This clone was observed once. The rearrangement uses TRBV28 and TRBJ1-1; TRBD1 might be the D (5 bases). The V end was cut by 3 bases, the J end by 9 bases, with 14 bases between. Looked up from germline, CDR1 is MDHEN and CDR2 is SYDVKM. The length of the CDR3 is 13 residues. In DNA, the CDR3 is TGTGCCAGCAGTTTTGGGGCAGAGAGTAAAGCTTTCTTT. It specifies CASSFGAESKAFF.

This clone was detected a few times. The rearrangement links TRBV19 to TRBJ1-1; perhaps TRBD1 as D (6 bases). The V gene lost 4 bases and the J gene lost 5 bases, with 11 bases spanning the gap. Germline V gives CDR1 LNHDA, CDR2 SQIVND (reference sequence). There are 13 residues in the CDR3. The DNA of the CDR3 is TGTGCCAGTAGTACACGAGGGGGAACTGAAGCTTTCTTT. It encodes CASSTRGGTEAFF.

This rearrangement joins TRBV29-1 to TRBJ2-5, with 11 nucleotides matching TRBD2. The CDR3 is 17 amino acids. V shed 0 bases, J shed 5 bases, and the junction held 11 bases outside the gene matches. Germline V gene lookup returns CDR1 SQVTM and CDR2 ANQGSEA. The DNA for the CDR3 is TGCAGCGTTGAAGATCCACTAGCGGGGGCAATCCGGGAGACCCAGTACTTC. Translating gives CSVEDPLAGAIRETQYF.

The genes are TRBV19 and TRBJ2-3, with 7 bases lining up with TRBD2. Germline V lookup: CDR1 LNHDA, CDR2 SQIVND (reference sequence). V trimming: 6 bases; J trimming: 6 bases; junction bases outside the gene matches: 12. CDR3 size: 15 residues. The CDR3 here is CASRGLAVGRDTQYF. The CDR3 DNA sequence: TGTGCCAGTAGGGGTCTAGCGGTTGGCCGGGATACGCAGTATTTT.

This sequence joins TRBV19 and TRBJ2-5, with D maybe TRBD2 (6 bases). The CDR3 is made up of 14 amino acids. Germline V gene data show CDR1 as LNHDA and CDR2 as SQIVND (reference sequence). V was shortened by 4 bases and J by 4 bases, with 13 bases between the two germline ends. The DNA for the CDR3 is TGTGCCAGTAGTAATGGGGGGTTTGGAGAGACCCAGTACTTC. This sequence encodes CASSNGGFGETQYF.

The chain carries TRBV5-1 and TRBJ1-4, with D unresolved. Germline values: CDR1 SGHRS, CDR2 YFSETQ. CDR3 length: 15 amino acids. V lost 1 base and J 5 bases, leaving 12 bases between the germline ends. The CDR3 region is CASSLSGTHNEKLFF. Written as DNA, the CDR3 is TGCGCCAGCAGCTTGAGCGGTACCCACAATGAAAAACTGTTTTTT. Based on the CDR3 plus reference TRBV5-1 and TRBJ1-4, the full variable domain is KAGVTQTPRYLIKTRGQQVTLSCSPISGHRSVSWYQQTPGQGLQFLFEYFSETQRNKGNFPGRFSGRQFSNSRSEMNVSTLELGDSALYLCASSLSGTHNEKLFFGSGTQLSVL.

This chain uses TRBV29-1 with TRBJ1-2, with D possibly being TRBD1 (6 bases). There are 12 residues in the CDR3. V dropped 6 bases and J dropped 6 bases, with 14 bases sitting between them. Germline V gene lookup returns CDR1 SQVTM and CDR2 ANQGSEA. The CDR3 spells CSVEPGVNGYTF. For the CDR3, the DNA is TGCAGCGTAGAACCAGGGGTAAATGGCTACACCTTC.

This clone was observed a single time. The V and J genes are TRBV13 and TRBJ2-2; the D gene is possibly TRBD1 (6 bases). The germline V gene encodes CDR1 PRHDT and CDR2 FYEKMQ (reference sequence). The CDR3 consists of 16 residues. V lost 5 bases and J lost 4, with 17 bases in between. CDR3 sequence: CASSPAYRAGTGELFF. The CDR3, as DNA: TGTGCCAGCAGCCCGGCCTACAGGGCGGGCACCGGGGAGCTGTTTTTT.

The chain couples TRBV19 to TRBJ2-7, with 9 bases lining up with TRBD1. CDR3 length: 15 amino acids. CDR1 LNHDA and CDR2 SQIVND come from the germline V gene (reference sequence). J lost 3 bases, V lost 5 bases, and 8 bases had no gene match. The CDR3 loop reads CASSPSGTGLYEQYF. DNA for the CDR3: TGTGCCAGTAGTCCATCCGGGACAGGGCTCTACGAGCAGTACTTC.

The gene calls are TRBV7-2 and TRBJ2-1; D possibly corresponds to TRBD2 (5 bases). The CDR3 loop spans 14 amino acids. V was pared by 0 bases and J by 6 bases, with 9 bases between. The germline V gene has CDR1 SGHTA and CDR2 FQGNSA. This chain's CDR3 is CASSLAPRGNEQFF. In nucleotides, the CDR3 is TGTGCCAGCAGCTTAGCCCCCCGGGGCAATGAGCAGTTCTTC.

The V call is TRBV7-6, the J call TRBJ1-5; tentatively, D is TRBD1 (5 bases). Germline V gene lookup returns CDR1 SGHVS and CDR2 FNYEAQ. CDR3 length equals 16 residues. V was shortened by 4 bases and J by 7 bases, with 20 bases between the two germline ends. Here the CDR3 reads CASSSPTGGNEQPQHF. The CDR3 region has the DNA TGTGCCAGCAGCTCACCCACGGGGGGGAATGAACAGCCCCAGCATTTT. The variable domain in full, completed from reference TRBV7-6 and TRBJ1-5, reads GAGVSQSPRYKVTKRGQDVALRCDPISGHVSLYWYRQALGQGPEFLTYFNYEAQQDKSGLPNDRFSAERPEGSISTLTIQRTEQRDSAMYRCASSSPTGGNEQPQHFGDGTRLSIL.

As DNA, the CDR3 is TGTGCCATCAGGAGGGACAGGCCGACCTACGAGCAGTACTTC. This gives the protein CAIRRDRPTYEQYF. The genes are TRBV10-3 and TRBJ2-7, with 8 bases aligning to TRBD1. CDR3 size: 14 residues. CDR1 ENHRY and CDR2 SYGVKD come from the germline V gene. V trimming: 6 bases; J trimming: 2 bases; junction bases outside the gene matches: 6.

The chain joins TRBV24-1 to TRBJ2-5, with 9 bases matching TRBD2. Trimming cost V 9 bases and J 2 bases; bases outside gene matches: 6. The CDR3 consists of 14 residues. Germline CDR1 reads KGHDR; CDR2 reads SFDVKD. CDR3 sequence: CATRDSGGQETQYF. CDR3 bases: TGTGCCACCCGGGATAGCGGGGGACAAGAGACCCAGTACTTC.

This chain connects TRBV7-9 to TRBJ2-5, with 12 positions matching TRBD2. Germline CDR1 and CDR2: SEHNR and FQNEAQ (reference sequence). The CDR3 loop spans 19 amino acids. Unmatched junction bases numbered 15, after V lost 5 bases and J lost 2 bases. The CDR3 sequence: CASSPLVASGGARQETQYF. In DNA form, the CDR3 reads TGTGCCAGCAGCCCCCTCGTCGCTAGCGGGGGGGCAAGGCAAGAGACCCAGTACTTC.

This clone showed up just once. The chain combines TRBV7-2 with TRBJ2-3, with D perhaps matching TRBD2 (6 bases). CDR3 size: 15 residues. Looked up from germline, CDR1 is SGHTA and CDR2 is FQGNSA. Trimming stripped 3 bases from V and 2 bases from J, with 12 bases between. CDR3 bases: TGTGCCAGCAGCTTCCGCCGGGAGAACACAGATACGCAGTATTTT. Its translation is CASSFRRENTDTQYF.